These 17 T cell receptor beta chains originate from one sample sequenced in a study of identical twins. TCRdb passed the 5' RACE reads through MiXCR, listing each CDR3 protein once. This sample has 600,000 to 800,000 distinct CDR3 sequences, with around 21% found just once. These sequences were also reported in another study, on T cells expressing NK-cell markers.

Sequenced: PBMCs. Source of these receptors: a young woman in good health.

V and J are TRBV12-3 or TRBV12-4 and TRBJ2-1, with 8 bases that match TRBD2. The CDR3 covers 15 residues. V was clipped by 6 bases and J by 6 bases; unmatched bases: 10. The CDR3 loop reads CASRSPGLERNEQFF. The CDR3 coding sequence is TGTGCCAGCAGGTCCCCGGGACTAGAGCGCAATGAGCAGTTCTTC.

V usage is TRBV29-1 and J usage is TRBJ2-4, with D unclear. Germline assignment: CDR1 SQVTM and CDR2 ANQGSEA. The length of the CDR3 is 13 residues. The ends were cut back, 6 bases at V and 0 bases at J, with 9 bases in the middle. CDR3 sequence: CSVNQLAKNIQYF. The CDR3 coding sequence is TGCAGCGTCAACCAGTTAGCCAAAAACATTCAGTACTTC.

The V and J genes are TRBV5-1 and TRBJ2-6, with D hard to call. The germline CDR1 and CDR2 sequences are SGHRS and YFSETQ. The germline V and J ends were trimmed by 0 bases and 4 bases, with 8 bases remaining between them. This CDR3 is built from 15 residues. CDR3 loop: CASSLVPGGANVLTF. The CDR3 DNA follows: TGCGCCAGCAGCTTGGTCCCCGGCGGGGCCAACGTCCTGACTTTC. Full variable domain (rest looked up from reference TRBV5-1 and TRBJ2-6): KAGVTQTPRYLIKTRGQQVTLSCSPISGHRSVSWYQQTPGQGLQFLFEYFSETQRNKGNFPGRFSGRQFSNSRSEMNVSTLELGDSALYLCASSLVPGGANVLTFGAGSRLTVL.

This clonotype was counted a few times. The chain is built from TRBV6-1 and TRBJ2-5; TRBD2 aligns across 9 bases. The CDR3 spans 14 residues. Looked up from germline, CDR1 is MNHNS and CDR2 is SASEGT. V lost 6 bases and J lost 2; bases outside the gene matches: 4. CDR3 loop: CASSTGLAQETQYF. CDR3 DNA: TGTGCCAGCAGCACCGGACTAGCGCAAGAGACCCAGTACTTC.

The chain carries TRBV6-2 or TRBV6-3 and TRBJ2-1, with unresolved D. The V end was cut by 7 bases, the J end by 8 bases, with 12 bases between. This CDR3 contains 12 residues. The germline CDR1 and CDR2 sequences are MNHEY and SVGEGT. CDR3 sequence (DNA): TGTGCCAGCACCCCGCCCGGATATGAGCAGTTCTTC. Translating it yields CASTPPGYEQFF.

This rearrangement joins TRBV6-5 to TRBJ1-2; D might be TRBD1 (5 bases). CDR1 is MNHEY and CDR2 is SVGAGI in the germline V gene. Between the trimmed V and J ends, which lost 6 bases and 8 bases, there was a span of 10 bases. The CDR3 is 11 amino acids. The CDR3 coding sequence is TGTGCCAGCAGGGCGGGGGTAGGCTACACCTTC. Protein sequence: CASRAGVGYTF.

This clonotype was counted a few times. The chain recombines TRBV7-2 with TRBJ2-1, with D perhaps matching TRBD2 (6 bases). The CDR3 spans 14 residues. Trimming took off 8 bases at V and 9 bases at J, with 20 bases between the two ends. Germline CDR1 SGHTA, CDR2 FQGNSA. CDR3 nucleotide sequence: TGTGCCAGCTCGGGGACTTCGATAAGTGGTGAGCAGTTCTTC. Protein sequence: CASSGTSISGEQFF.

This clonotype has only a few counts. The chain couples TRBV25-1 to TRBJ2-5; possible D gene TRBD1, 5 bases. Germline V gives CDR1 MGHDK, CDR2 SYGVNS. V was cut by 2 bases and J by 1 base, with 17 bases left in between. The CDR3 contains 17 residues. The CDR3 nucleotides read TGTGCCAGCAGTGAACGGCCCCCGGACACCATCCAAGAGACCCAGTACTTC. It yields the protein CASSERPPDTIQETQYF.

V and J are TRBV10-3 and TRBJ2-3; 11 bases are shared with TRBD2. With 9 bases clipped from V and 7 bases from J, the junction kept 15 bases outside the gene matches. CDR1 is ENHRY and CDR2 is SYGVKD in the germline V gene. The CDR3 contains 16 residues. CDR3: CAISLKLAGERYTQYF. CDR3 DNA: TGTGCCATTTCTTTAAAACTAGCGGGGGAGCGATATACGCAGTATTTT.

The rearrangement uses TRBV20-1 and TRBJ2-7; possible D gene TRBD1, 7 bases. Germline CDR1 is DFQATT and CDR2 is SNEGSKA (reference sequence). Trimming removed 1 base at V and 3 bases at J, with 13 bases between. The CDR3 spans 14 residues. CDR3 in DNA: TGCAGTGCTAGAGCCGGAGGGGGCATCTACGAGCAGTACTTC. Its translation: CSARAGGGIYEQYF.

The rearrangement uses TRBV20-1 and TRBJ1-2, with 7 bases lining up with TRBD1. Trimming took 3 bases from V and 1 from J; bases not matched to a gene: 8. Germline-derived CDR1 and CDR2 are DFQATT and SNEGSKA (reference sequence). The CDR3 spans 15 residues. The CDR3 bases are TGCAGTGCTAGGAGGACAGGAAGAATTAACTATGGCTACACCTTC. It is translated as CSARRTGRINYGYTF.

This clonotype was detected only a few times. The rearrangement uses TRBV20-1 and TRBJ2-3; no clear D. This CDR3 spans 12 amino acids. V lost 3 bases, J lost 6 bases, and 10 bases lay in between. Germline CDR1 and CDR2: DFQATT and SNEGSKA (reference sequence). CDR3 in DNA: TGCAGTGCTAGTCATAGGTTTGATACGCAGTATTTT. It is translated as CSASHRFDTQYF.

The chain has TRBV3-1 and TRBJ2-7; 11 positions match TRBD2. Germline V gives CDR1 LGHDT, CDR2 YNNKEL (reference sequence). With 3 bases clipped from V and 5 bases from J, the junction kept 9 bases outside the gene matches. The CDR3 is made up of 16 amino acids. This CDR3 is CASSHQSSGRPDEQYF. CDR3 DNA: TGTGCCAGCAGCCATCAGTCTAGCGGGAGGCCGGACGAGCAGTACTTC.

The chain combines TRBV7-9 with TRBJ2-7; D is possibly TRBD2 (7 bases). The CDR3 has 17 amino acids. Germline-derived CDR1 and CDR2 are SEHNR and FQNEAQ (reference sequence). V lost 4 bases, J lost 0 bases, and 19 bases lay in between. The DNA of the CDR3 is TGTGCCAGCAGCTCCTCCCGGGGGGCGGGGTACTCCTACGAGCAGTACTTC. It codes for CASSSSRGAGYSYEQYF.

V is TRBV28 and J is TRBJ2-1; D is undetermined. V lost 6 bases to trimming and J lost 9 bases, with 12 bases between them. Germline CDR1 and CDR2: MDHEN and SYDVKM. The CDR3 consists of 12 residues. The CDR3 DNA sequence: TGTGCCAGCAGCCTCAACTTCGGTGAGCAGTTCTTC. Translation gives CASSLNFGEQFF.

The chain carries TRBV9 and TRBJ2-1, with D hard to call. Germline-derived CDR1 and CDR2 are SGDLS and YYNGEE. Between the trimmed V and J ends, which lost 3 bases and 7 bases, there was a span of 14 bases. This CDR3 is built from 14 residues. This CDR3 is CASSGNIGSNEQFF. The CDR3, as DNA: TGTGCCAGCAGCGGAAATATAGGGTCGAATGAGCAGTTCTTC.

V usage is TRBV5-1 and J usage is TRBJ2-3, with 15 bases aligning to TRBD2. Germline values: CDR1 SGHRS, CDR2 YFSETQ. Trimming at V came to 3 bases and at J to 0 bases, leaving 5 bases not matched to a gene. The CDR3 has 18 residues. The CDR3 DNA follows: TGCGCCAGCAGCTCACCGGGACTAGCGGGAGGTAGCACAGATACGCAGTATTTT. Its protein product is CASSSPGLAGGSTDTQYF.